This passage covers 25 T cell receptor beta chains from one sample sequenced in a study of blood T cell repertoires in COVID-19 (dated by TCRdb to about 2020). Receptors were amplified or captured by the immunoSEQ multiplex PCR assay. This is the immuneACCESS table as TCRdb keeps it, with only in-frame sequences that have V and J called. A part of the clones is gone; compared with another copy, unresolved V genes explain less than half, and the rest is unexplained. This sample is represented by about 150,000 clones; 87% of them were singletons. The ten largest clones add up to 5% to 6% of the sample. Sequencing was done on a sample of peripheral blood. These receptor sequences come from a human donor in a cohort sampled during active COVID-19.

This sequence joins TRBV18 and TRBJ2-7; 12 bases are a match to TRBD1. The CDR3 contains 15 residues. J lost 6 bases, V lost 3 bases, and 6 bases had no gene match. Germline V CDR1 and CDR2: KGHSH, LQKENI. The CDR3 sequence is CASSPSGTGGFEQYF. The CDR3 DNA reads TGTGCCAGCTCACCCTCCGGGACAGGGGGCTTCGAGCAGTACTTC.

The rearrangement links TRBV10-3 to TRBJ1-1; no reliable D call. CDR1 and CDR2 from the germline V gene are ENHRY and SYGVKD. This CDR3 has 12 amino acids. Trimming took 6 bases from V and 4 from J, leaving 9 bases between them. The CDR3 sequence: CAIRSEVTEAFF. DNA for the CDR3: TGTGCCATCAGAAGCGAAGTCACTGAAGCTTTCTTT.

This chain uses TRBV5-1 with TRBJ2-7; 10 nucleotides line up with TRBD1. Germline CDR1 SGHRS, CDR2 YFSETQ. Unmatched junction bases numbered 7, after V lost 6 bases and J lost 4 bases. The CDR3 totals 14 residues. CDR3 protein: CASTSRQGAYEQYF. The CDR3 nucleotides are TGCGCCAGCACCTCAAGACAGGGGGCTTACGAGCAGTACTTC.

The rearrangement uses TRBV4-3 and TRBJ1-5; 12 bases agree with TRBD1. J gave up 2 bases and V 4 bases, and 9 bases lay outside the gene matches. CDR1 LGHNA and CDR2 YSLEER come from the germline V gene. The CDR3 covers 18 residues. CDR3 sequence: CASSPGTGGLGGNQPQHF. For the CDR3, the DNA is TGCGCCAGCAGCCCTGGGACAGGGGGCTTGGGTGGCAATCAGCCCCAGCATTTT.

The chain couples TRBV5-1 to TRBJ1-1, with D possibly TRBD1 on 6 matching bases. This CDR3 is 14 amino acids long. V was shortened by 4 bases and J by 3 bases, with 13 bases between the two germline ends. Per germline, CDR1 SGHRS and CDR2 YFSETQ. The CDR3 loop reads CASSPGHPDTEAFF. In nucleotides, the CDR3 is TGCGCCAGCAGCCCGGGACACCCCGACACTGAAGCTTTCTTT.

This CDR3 reads CASSITSGGANEQFF. CDR3 sequence (DNA): TGTGCCAGTAGTATAACCAGCGGGGGGGCAAATGAGCAGTTCTTC. The chain is built from TRBV19 and TRBJ2-1; TRBD2 matches at 10 bases. Germline trimming cut 2 bases from V and 7 bases from J; bases unmatched to any gene: 5. The V gene's germline CDR1 is LNHDA and CDR2 SQIVND (reference sequence). The CDR3 runs to 15 residues. The full variable domain, with the rest looked up from reference TRBV19 and TRBJ2-1, is DGGITQSPKYLFRKEGQNVTLSCEQNLNHDAMYWYRQDPGQGLRLIYYSQIVNDFQKGDIAEGYSVSREKKESFPLTVTSAQKNPTAFYLCASSITSGGANEQFFGPGTRLTVL.

This chain uses TRBV19 with TRBJ2-7, with D maybe TRBD1 (5 bases). CDR3 size: 16 residues. CDR1 is LNHDA and CDR2 is SQIVND in the germline V gene (reference sequence). The V gene lost 2 bases and the J gene lost 0 bases, with 14 bases spanning the gap. The CDR3 here is CASSIWTSSSSYEQYF. CDR3 coding DNA: TGTGCCAGTAGTATATGGACAAGTTCCAGCTCCTACGAGCAGTACTTC. Variable domain in full (rest from reference TRBV19 and TRBJ2-7): DGGITQSPKYLFRKEGQNVTLSCEQNLNHDAMYWYRQDPGQGLRLIYYSQIVNDFQKGDIAEGYSVSREKKESFPLTVTSAQKNPTAFYLCASSIWTSSSSYEQYFGPGTRLTVT.

This chain joins TRBV6-6 and TRBJ1-2; 7 bases line up with TRBD1. V lost 6 bases to trimming and J lost 4 bases; unmatched junction nucleotides: 5. The CDR3 consists of 13 residues. Per germline, CDR1 MNHNY and CDR2 SVGAGI (reference sequence). The CDR3 DNA reads as TGTGCCAGCAGGTCGACAGGGTTCTATGGCTACACCTTC. It encodes CASRSTGFYGYTF.

This chain uses TRBV2 with TRBJ2-2; 11 bases are a match to TRBD2. Germline-derived CDR1 and CDR2 are SNHLY and FYNNEI. J was trimmed by 3 bases and V by 6 bases; bases with no gene match: 9. This CDR3 region has 17 residues. The CDR3 loop reads CASSDTSGSWDTGELFF. The DNA for the CDR3 is TGTGCCAGCAGCGACACTAGCGGGAGTTGGGACACCGGGGAGCTGTTTTTT.

This clone was seen more than once but under ten times. V usage is TRBV7-3 and J usage is TRBJ2-7; 7 positions match TRBD1. V lost 5 bases to trimming and J lost 2 bases; unmatched junction nucleotides: 6. Germline V gives CDR1 SGHTA, CDR2 FQGTGA. CDR3 length: 14 amino acids. In DNA form, the CDR3 reads TGTGCCAGCAGCCGCGGACAGGCTCCCTACGAGCAGTACTTC. Translated, it gives CASSRGQAPYEQYF.

V and J are TRBV6-4 and TRBJ2-1, with 10 bases aligning to TRBD2. V shed 2 bases and J 9 bases; nucleotides not matched to a gene: 13. CDR1 is MRHNA, CDR2 SNTAGT, per germline. This CDR3 comprises 17 residues. The CDR3 protein is CASSDGPVGLAGAEQFF. The CDR3 nucleotides are TGTGCCAGCAGTGACGGACCAGTGGGGCTAGCGGGAGCTGAGCAGTTCTTC.

The rearrangement links TRBV6-5 to TRBJ2-2; D perhaps matches TRBD2 (5 bases). Trimming shortened V by 6 bases and J by 5 bases, and 13 bases separated the two germline ends. The CDR3 length is 14 residues. Germline V gives CDR1 MNHEY, CDR2 SVGAGI. Here the CDR3 reads CASRLRELTGELFF. The CDR3 coding sequence is TGTGCCAGCAGGCTAAGGGAGTTAACCGGGGAGCTGTTTTTT.

The J gene is TRBJ2-1, the V gene TRBV7-9; 7 bases align to TRBD2. This CDR3 has 15 residues. V shed 1 base and J 1 base; nucleotides not matched to a gene: 1. CDR1 and CDR2 (germline): SEHNR, FQNEAQ (reference sequence). The CDR3 region has the DNA TGTGCCAGCAGCTTAGGGGGGGGTTCCTACAATGAGCAGTTCTTC. Protein sequence: CASSLGGGSYNEQFF.

The J gene is TRBJ1-1, the V gene TRBV28, with D maybe TRBD1 (6 bases). The germline CDR1 and CDR2 sequences are MDHEN and SYDVKM. V gave up 4 bases and J gave up 10 bases, with 19 bases separating them. The CDR3 totals 14 residues. The DNA of the CDR3 is TGTGCCAGCAGTTCCCCCGGGACACGGGCGTCAGCTTTCTTT. As protein: CASSSPGTRASAFF.

By frequency in the sample, this clone is medium-sized. The same CDR3 arises from other DNA sequences in this sample as well. This chain connects TRBV7-9 to TRBJ2-7; a weak D match, TRBD2 (6 bases). CDR1 and CDR2 (germline): SEHNR, FQNEAQ (reference sequence). The CDR3 has 14 residues. V dropped 3 bases and J dropped 6 bases, with 15 bases sitting between them. CDR3 region: CASSFRADGGEQYF. CDR3 bases: TGTGCCAGCAGCTTCCGCGCCGACGGGGGCGAGCAGTACTTC.

V gene TRBV14 combines with J gene TRBJ2-7; 12 nucleotides match TRBD2. V gave up 3 bases and J gave up 3 bases; unmatched junction bases: 6. The germline gives CDR1 SGHDN, CDR2 FVKESK. This CDR3 has 16 amino acids. CDR3 coding DNA: TGTGCCAGCAGCCACGGGGGACTAGCGGGCTACTACGAGCAGTACTTC. Translated: CASSHGGLAGYYEQYF.

This rearrangement joins TRBV9 to TRBJ1-2; 8 nucleotides match TRBD1. J gave up 4 bases and V 3 bases, and 8 bases lay outside the gene matches. Germline values: CDR1 SGDLS, CDR2 YYNGEE. The CDR3 is 15 residues long. The chain's CDR3 is CASSGPDRAVYGYTF. For the CDR3, the DNA is TGTGCCAGCAGCGGTCCGGACAGGGCCGTCTATGGCTACACCTTC.

This sequence joins TRBV5-5 and TRBJ2-7; possible D gene TRBD2, 5 bases. Trimming left V 3 bases short and J 2 bases short, with 12 bases between. Germline values: CDR1 SGHKS, CDR2 YYEKEE (reference sequence). This CDR3 region has 14 residues. The CDR3 DNA is TGTGCCAGCAGCTCCGGGTGGGGAGCCTACGAGCAGTACTTC. Translation: CASSSGWGAYEQYF. The whole variable domain, filled in from reference TRBV5-5 and TRBJ2-7, reads DAGVTQSPTHLIKTRGQQVTLRCSPISGHKSVSWYQQVLGQGPQFIFQYYEKEERGRGNFPDRFSARQFPNYSSELNVNALLLGDSALYLCASSSGWGAYEQYFGPGTRLTVT.

The chain couples TRBV2 to TRBJ2-5; 7 nucleotides align to TRBD2. The CDR3 extends over 16 amino acids. Trimming took 7 bases from V and 1 from J; bases not matched to a gene: 12. CDR1 and CDR2 (germline): SNHLY, FYNNEI. Here the CDR3 DNA reads TGTGCCAGCAACCTTATCCTGACTAGCCCCCAAGAGACCCAGTACTTC. Translating it yields CASNLILTSPQETQYF.

The chain joins TRBV6-2 or TRBV6-3 to TRBJ2-7; tentative D call: TRBD2 (5 bases). This CDR3 is built from 16 residues. Trimming took 2 bases from V and 5 from J, leaving 19 bases between them. Per germline, CDR1 MNHEY and CDR2 SVGEGT. As DNA, the CDR3 is TGTGCCAGCAGTTACGCCGTTGGGAGACTTGAGGACGAGCAGTACTTC. Translating gives CASSYAVGRLEDEQYF.

The V call is TRBV4-3, the J call TRBJ1-6; no clear D gene. The V end was cut by 0 bases, the J end by 7 bases, with 10 bases between. CDR1 LGHNA and CDR2 YSLEER come from the germline V gene. This CDR3 has 15 residues. The CDR3 bases are TGCGCCAGCAGCCAAGATCTTGGCGGGAATTCACCCCTCCACTTT. This encodes CASSQDLGGNSPLHF.

This chain connects TRBV5-1 to TRBJ2-3; 8 bases map to TRBD2. V shed 3 bases and J 6 bases; nucleotides not matched to a gene: 6. CDR3 length: 14 residues. Germline V gene lookup returns CDR1 SGHRS and CDR2 YFSETQ. CDR3 sequence reads: CASSWGTREDTQYF. The CDR3 DNA sequence: TGCGCCAGCAGCTGGGGGACTAGAGAGGATACGCAGTATTTT.

The chain links TRBV19 to TRBJ2-3; 7 bases align to TRBD1. Looked up from germline, CDR1 is LNHDA and CDR2 is SQIVND (reference sequence). CDR3 length: 14 amino acids. V shed 5 bases and J 3 bases; nucleotides not matched to a gene: 5. In nucleotides, the CDR3 is TGTGCCAGTAGTTGGGGACAGAGGACAGATACGCAGTATTTT. Protein sequence: CASSWGQRTDTQYF.

The chain joins TRBV7-2 to TRBJ1-2; weak D call: TRBD1 (6 bases). The germline gives CDR1 SGHTA, CDR2 FQGNSA. There are 14 residues in the CDR3. Trimming removed 1 base at V and 4 bases at J, with 10 bases between. This CDR3 is CASSLGARGYGYTF. The CDR3 DNA reads as TGTGCCAGCAGCTTAGGGGCCAGGGGCTATGGCTACACCTTC. Supplemented by reference TRBV7-2 and TRBJ1-2, the full variable domain reads GAGVSQSPSNKVTEKGKDVELRCDPISGHTALYWYRQSLGQGLEFLIYFQGNSAPDKSGLPSDRFSAERTGGSVSTLTIQRTQQEDSAVYLCASSLGARGYGYTFGSGTRLTVV.

This chain connects TRBV6-2 or TRBV6-3 to TRBJ1-4, with D unclear. V shed 0 bases and J shed 5 bases, with 13 bases lying between them. There are 16 residues in the CDR3. From germline, CDR1 is MNHEY and CDR2 SVGEGT. The CDR3 sequence: CASSYSVRDLNEKLFF. CDR3 bases: TGTGCCAGCAGTTACTCCGTCCGGGATCTGAATGAAAAACTGTTTTTT.